This record concerns one TCR beta chain sequence. It lacks a known antigen. No qualities accompany the bases; no much larger clone lies one base away. The immunoSEQ Assay, a bias-controlled multiplex PCR, was used to amplify TCRbeta CDR3 regions from genomic DNA. Under the source paper's analysis protocol: Nucleated cell counts per sample were estimated from amplification of reference gene primers within the assay. To quantify the absolute abundance of each unique TCRbeta CDR3 rearrangement, sequence reads were collapsed and filtered. For each sample, productive Simpson clonality was calculated by taking the square root of Simpson's diversity index across productive rearrangements. This is the immuneACCESS table as TCRdb keeps it, with only in-frame sequences that have V and J called. A part of the clones is gone; compared with another copy, unresolved V genes explain less than half, and the rest is unexplained. V and J calls and clone size are given by that table; D and trimming were obtained from the DNA. The sample table records approximately 54,000 clones; approximately 85% of these occur just once. Of the sample, about 15% falls within the top ten clones.

Whole blood was collected in K2EDTA tubes by collaborating institutions according to the institutions' own protocols. For TCRbeta analysis, collaborator samples were shipped as frozen whole blood, as isolated PBMCs, or as DNA extracted from either sample type. V trim: 0 bases; J trim: 4 bases; unmatched bases: 5. The CDR3 spans 17 residues, from the cysteine through the phenylalanine. The sequence is cut down to CDR3 DNA, 51 bases in frame from base 1. CDR1 SGHRS and CDR2 YFSETQ were looked up in the germline V gene. This sample stems from a study of blood T cell repertoires in COVID-19 (dated by TCRdb to 2020 to 2021). Regarding the complete study: Samples covering the acute and convalescent phases of COVID-19 were provided by collaborators in the United States, Italy and Spain. The prospective study material was composed of cDNA or gDNA derived from T cells, B-cell-depleted T cells, or PBMCs. Subjects who had been exposed to COVID-19, were actively infected with it, or had recovered from it provided the deeply sampled blood TCRbeta repertoires that made up the dataset. The repertoires were released in a freely available public database intended as a resource for research on the immune response to SARS-CoV-2. The samples were drawn from two sources: the first 160 participants of the ongoing ImmuneRACE study, and 1,254 subjects contributed by 6 global collaborators. A de-identified subject ID, COVID-19 status, age in years and sex were almost always included in the sample metadata. Where available, HLA class I and class II types were obtained from metadata supplied by the sample provider rather than from assay-based typing. Results the study describes overall, beyond this receptor: Clinical and demographic metadata were provided uncurated, with the amount varying by source and participant.

The sequencing input was peripheral blood. Recombination joined TRBV5-1 with TRBJ2-3; the junction holds 13 bases that match TRBD2. The receptor comes from a human donor in a cohort sampled during active COVID-19. At the DNA level, the sequence is TGCGCCAGCAGCTTGGGGTGGACTAGCGGGAGCGCAGATACGCAGTATTTT. This is translated as CASSLGWTSGSADTQYF.